The sequence of this T cell receptor (beta chain) was determined in a study of regulatory T cells in long-lasting Graves disease (TCRdb year 2021). Study-wide context: Persistent Graves' disease was defined as persistently positive TSH receptor autoantibodies together with antithyroid drug treatment for over 5 years. Persistent Graves' disease patients were compared with newly diagnosed Graves' disease patients by peripheral blood TCR sequencing and RNA sequencing. The study was registered as a clinical trial and conducted in China. A total of roughly 33 samples were covered by TCR sequencing, comprising approximately 13 persistent and 20 or so newly diagnosed Graves' disease patients. On average, persistent Graves' disease patients in the clinical cohort had been on antithyroid drugs for approximately 10 years. Study-level results and caveats: The small sample size was acknowledged by the authors as a limitation that may reduce accuracy. Lower TCR Shannon entropy and fewer highly expanded clones were observed in persistent Graves' disease patients than in newly diagnosed patients, which suggested clonal expansion. Patients with persistent disease shared more public clonotypes (fewer than 3,000) than newly diagnosed patients did (966). Peripheral blood alone was examined, since thyroid tissue, which constituted the primary lesion, could not be accessed. Only the TCR beta chain was sequenced and analyzed.

Libraries were constructed by multiplex PCR. TCRdb shows the sequencer as Illumina HiSeq 4000. CDR3 regions were amplified by Arm-PCR with iRepertoire HTBI primers to construct TCR beta libraries. Before sequencing, the PCR products underwent gel purification. The study's processing was this. A total of 62 TRBV and 14 TRBJ segments were identified across samples and were used for gene usage analysis of CDR3 amino acid clonotypes. COPE and FqMerger were used to merge filtered high-quality paired reads into contigs. BLAST was used to align contigs to the IMGT TRBV, TRBD and TRBJ reference genes, and CDR3 was defined following IMGT. Any clonotype with a frequency above 0.1% was counted as a highly expanded clone. Repertoire diversity was measured by Shannon entropy, and V-J evenness by the Gini coefficient. Clonotypes shared by more than one individual were considered public. TCRdb itself trimmed the public reads at Q25 with fastp, ran MiXCR and retained productive beta chains. Rows with one shared CDR3 protein collapse into an entry with the most common genes and DNA. The V and J calls here are based on TCRdb, not the publication. The sample table shows over 250,000 distinct CDR3 sequences, and 20% to 25% are seen once. The ten largest clones take up roughly 56% of the sample.

Taken with the paper, the label for time point translates to: persistent/refractory GD, antithyroid drugs over 5 years with positive TRAb. For both TCR sequencing and RNA sequencing, RNA was extracted from PBMCs in TRIzol. The diagnosis of Graves' disease followed American Thyroid Association guidelines. Patients were recruited from an endocrinology department in Xi'an, China. Each patient gave roughly 8.4 milliliters of peripheral blood, collected in an EDTA anticoagulant tube. PBMCs were isolated by Ficoll Paque Plus density gradient separation without further T cell sorting. An Agilent 2100 Bioanalyzer and agarose gel were used to check RNA quality, while a NanoDrop 2000 measured RNA concentration. This clonotype was observed at least ten times. Its antigen remains undetermined. The input lacks base qualities; no much larger clone sits a single base away. The sample here was peripheral blood mononuclear cells (PBMCs), taken when the disease was refractory, from a patient treated with antithyroid drugs. The source of this sequence is a female donor with Graves disease.

This receptor has the CDR3 CASSPGLQTETQYF. The bases are TGTGCCAGCTCACCAGGTTTACAGACAGAGACCCAGTACTTC. The rearrangement joined TRBV18 to TRBJ2-5; no confident D gene assignment can be made. CDR1 and CDR2 (KGHSH, LQKENI) derive from the germline V gene. The CDR3 sequence holds 14 residues, the cysteine and phenylalanine included. Of all the DNA, just the CDR3 is kept, 42 bases in frame from base 1. The germline ends are 11 bases apart after V is trimmed by 2 bases and J by 4 bases.